The T cell receptor beta chain under discussion was sequenced for a study of blood T cells in healthy people across ages (dated by TCRdb to between 2014 and 2017). About the full investigation: Template switching captured roughly one uniquely barcoded TCR beta cDNA molecule per two T cells in model experiments. To avoid experimental bias, donors of different ages were randomly spread across the sequencing lanes. Four age groups were formed from the donors: young (average approximately 15 years), middle-aged (around 37), aged (roughly 56) and long-lived (more than 75). Using the same blood draw, the study looked at two additional independent replicas of 1 million unique cDNA reads for two donors, one aged 18 to 30 and the other aged 80 or older. To track age-related changes in TCR beta repertoire diversity, the study relied on deep sequencing normalized with unique cDNA molecular identifiers.

Summary of the overall study and its limitations: Because the CMV infection status of the donors was unknown, age-related changes in expanded clonotypes may potentially have been confounded. Compared with the aged group, the long-lived group had more naive CD4+ T cells, fewer expanded clones and increased TCR diversity, suggesting age selection. A strong correlation was found between observed TCR beta diversity and the percentage of naive T cells measured by flow cytometry. As age increased, observed TCR beta diversity per million T cells dropped in a roughly linear way, and a significant reduction was already evident by age 40. Total diversity estimates from one million sequenced T cells were considered lower bounds and underestimates. Bulk unsorted PBMC profiling prevented conclusive comparison of naive and antigen-experienced compartments.

Regarding this clonotype: No antigen is known for it. Base qualities were left out, and no much larger clone turns up one base away.

Donors were approximately 42 systemically healthy Caucasian individuals from Russia aged roughly 6 to 90 years. Each donor gave approximately 9.4 milliliters of peripheral blood, drawn into EDTA-treated Vacutainer tubes. PBMCs were isolated by Ficoll-Paque density-gradient centrifugation, with at least 6 million obtained per sample. Total RNA, at least 6 micrograms per sample, was extracted from PBMCs with Trizol reagent. For every donor, an aliquot of PBMCs went through flow cytometry to measure the percentages of naive CD45RAhigh/CD27high T cells. The germline V gene sets CDR1 to MGHRA and CDR2 to YSYEKL. Deletion took 5 bases off V and 11 bases off J, with a span of 26 bases between the germline ends. From cysteine to phenylalanine, the CDR3 is 16 amino acids long. Just CDR3 DNA is preserved here, 48 bases in frame from base 1. The library was produced with 5' RACE. The reads were generated on an Illumina HiSeq 2500. A second about 7 to 12 cycle PCR used a sample-barcoded 5' primer and a J-beta primer mix. Each TCR beta cDNA molecule received a unique molecular identifier from a template-switch 5' adaptor carrying 12 random nucleotides. Each sample yielded at least 2.5 million CDR3-containing paired-end reads. First-strand cDNA was synthesized from all RNA with the Mint cDNA synthesis kit, primed by a TRBC-specific oligonucleotide. Following uracil-DNA glycosylase treatment, all cDNA underwent a first 18-cycle PCR with the universal primers M1SS and BC2_uni_R. On the study's bioinformatics: Each sample was normalized by randomly selecting 1 million high-quality reads, each carrying a distinct molecular identifier. Reads sharing molecular identifiers were discarded rather than binned into consensus sequences. MiTCR, set to a Q25 quality threshold and the strictest error-elimination algorithm, was used for CDR3 identification, clonotype clustering and error correction. A nonparametric unseen species model with Euler transformation was used to estimate lower-bound total TCR beta diversity. TCRdb reprocessing: public reads trimmed at Q25 with fastp, clones called with MiXCR, in-frame beta chains kept. One record per CDR3 amino acid sequence lists the most common genes and DNA. In this record, the V and J calls reflect TCRdb's handling and not the investigators' own analysis. Present in this sample are 1.5 million or so distinct CDR3 sequences, approximately 43% of which were seen just once. 4% of the sample belongs to the ten largest clones.

The clonotype was recovered from a woman in her late teens or twenties in good health. The sample was blood. The chain couples TRBV4-1 to TRBJ2-3; the D gene cannot be resolved beyond TRBD1 or TRBD2, each matching 7 bases. CDR3 reads: CASSKWGGTSPGGQYF. DNA sequence: TGCGCCAGCAGCAAATGGGGGGGGACTTCCCCAGGGGGGCAGTATTTT.